These 8 T cell receptor beta chains originate from one sample sequenced in a study of T cells expressing NK-cell markers. TCRdb reanalyzed the 5' RACE reads and collapses them to one entry per CDR3 protein, without DNA. The sample table includes 500,000 to 600,000 distinct CDR3 sequences. The specimen sequenced was blood T cells: a sorted CD56 or NKG2C T cell subset, CD4+ or CD8+ T cells, or bulk PBMC T cells (not recorded which). The receptors stem from a young man in good health.

The genes are TRBV20-1 and TRBJ2-7; TCRdb picks TRBD2, but there is no DNA to check that call. The CDR3 spans 15 residues. The germline CDR1 and CDR2 sequences are DFQATT and SNEGSKA (reference sequence). The CDR3 sequence: CSARGGASGRHEQYF.

V and J are TRBV2 and TRBJ2-7; the TCRdb D gene call, TRBD1, has no DNA to confirm it. This CDR3 has 14 amino acids. Germline lookup yields CDR1 SNHLY and CDR2 FYNNEI. CDR3 region: CASSDVGQGYEQYF.

The genes are TRBV10-3 and TRBJ2-3; TCRdb's D call of TRBD1 is untestable without DNA. Looked up from germline, CDR1 is ENHRY and CDR2 is SYGVKD. The CDR3 loop spans 15 amino acids. The CDR3 here is CAISGEGGRMDTQYF.

The chain recombines TRBV9 with TRBJ1-2; TCRdb lists TRBD1, though no DNA is available to test this call. CDR1 SGDLS and CDR2 YYNGEE come from the germline V gene. The CDR3 covers 14 residues. The CDR3 spells CASLRDKICYGYTF.

The rearrangement joins TRBV5-1 to TRBJ2-7; TCRdb's assignment of TRBD1 cannot be checked, as there is no DNA. CDR3 length: 15 amino acids. The germline CDR1 and CDR2 sequences are SGHRS and YFSETQ. The CDR3 loop reads CASSLATGGLYEQYF.

V is TRBV10-3 and J is TRBJ2-3. CDR1 ENHRY and CDR2 SYGVKD come from the germline V gene. This CDR3 has 16 residues. The CDR3 reads CAISESGTGQADTQYF.

The gene calls are TRBV6-5 and TRBJ1-1; TCRdb's D call, TRBD1, is unchecked because there is no DNA. Looked up from germline, CDR1 is MNHEY and CDR2 is SVGAGI. The CDR3 sequence is 14 residues long. This chain's CDR3 is CASSRGDVDTEAFF.

J is TRBJ2-5 and V is TRBV7-7; with no DNA, the TCRdb D assignment of TRBD2 cannot be verified. The CDR3 sequence is 16 residues long. The germline V gene encodes CDR1 SSHAT and CDR2 FNYEAQ (reference sequence). The CDR3 loop reads CASSLGRAVRQETQYF.